These 5 T cell receptor beta chains originate from one sample sequenced in a study of PD-L1 blockade in urothelial cancer (dated by TCRdb to about 2017). Preparation of the library involved the immunoSEQ multiplex PCR assay. As stored in TCRdb, this immuneACCESS dataset retains in-frame rearrangements with V and J assigned. A fraction of the clones does not appear; measured against another copy, unresolved V genes explain less than half of the discrepancy, and the remainder lacks a known reason. This sample gives some 30,000 clones in total; approximately 86% of them show up just once. The ten largest clones represent 1.8% of the sample. Sequenced material: PBMCs, taken around atezolizumab (anti-PD-L1) treatment. These receptors were collected from a middle-aged man with urothelial cancer.

The V call is TRBV30, the J call TRBJ1-1; TRBD1 is a possible D gene (6 bases). CDR1 is GTSNPN and CDR2 is SVGIG in the germline V gene (reference sequence). This CDR3 has 15 residues. With 4 bases removed from V and 6 bases from J, the gap between germline ends came to 21 bases. The CDR3 coding sequence is TGTGCCTGGAAGCAGGGGACCATCCAACTTTCTGAAGCTTTCTTT. This gives the protein CAWKQGTIQLSEAFF.

J is TRBJ1-1 and V is TRBV11-2; 8 bases are shared with TRBD1. The CDR3 length is 14 residues. CDR1 and CDR2 from the germline V gene are SGHAT and FQNNGV. The J segment lost 7 bases and the V segment lost 5 bases, leaving 9 bases of the junction unmatched. CDR3 region: CASSLPGQENEAFF. CDR3 in DNA: TGTGCCAGCAGCCTTCCGGGACAGGAGAATGAAGCTTTCTTT.

The CDR3 loop is CASSVGGGPYEQYF. CDR3 sequence (DNA): TGTGCCAGCAGTGTCGGGGGGGGGCCCTACGAGCAGTACTTC. The chain links TRBV6-1 to TRBJ2-7; 8 bases fit TRBD2. The V segment lost 4 bases and the J segment 2 bases; nucleotides outside the gene matches: 4. The CDR3 runs 14 residues. CDR1 is MNHNS, CDR2 SASEGT, per germline.

The sample holds one count of this clone. The chain couples TRBV6-1 to TRBJ1-1; TRBD1 aligns across 7 bases. This CDR3 is built from 12 residues. V was pared by 7 bases and J by 1 base, with 0 bases of the junction left unmatched. Germline CDR1 reads MNHNS; CDR2 reads SASEGT. CDR3 amino acids: CASNRGNTEAFF. CDR3 coding DNA: TGTGCCAGCAACAGGGGGAACACTGAAGCTTTCTTT.

The gene calls are TRBV5-1 and TRBJ2-1, with a weak D call TRBD1 (6 bases). V lost 5 bases, J lost 4 bases, and 16 bases lay in between. CDR1 is SGHRS and CDR2 is YFSETQ in the germline V gene. The CDR3 runs 15 residues. The CDR3 DNA is TGCGCCAGCAGGACAGGAGAGATACTATACAATGAGCAGTTCTTC. Protein product: CASRTGEILYNEQFF.